The clone carrying this T cell receptor beta chain has just a few counts. Its antigen is undetermined. The data were taken from a study of response to subunit inactivated influenza vaccine. Study-wide results and limits: T cells newly recruited by each seasonal influenza vaccination are few, the authors suggested.

Germline CDR1 is LNHNV and CDR2 is YYDKDF (reference sequence). V was shortened by 1 base and J by 3 bases, with 12 bases between the two germline ends. This CDR3 is 15 amino acids long. MiXCR was run by TCRdb on the RT-PCR reads, yielding one entry per CDR3 protein. The sample lists about half a million distinct CDR3 sequences; 9.5% to 12% were seen once. The V and J genes are TRBV15 and TRBJ2-5; possibly TRBD2 for D (5 bases). The sequencing here drew on PBMCs from blood, taken 40 to 50 days after vaccination. This sequence was found in a man in his fifties who received an inactivated influenza vaccine. The CDR3 here is CATSRGGAGEETQYF. The CDR3 DNA is TGTGCCACCAGCAGAGGGGGAGCAGGTGAAGAGACCCAGTACTTC.